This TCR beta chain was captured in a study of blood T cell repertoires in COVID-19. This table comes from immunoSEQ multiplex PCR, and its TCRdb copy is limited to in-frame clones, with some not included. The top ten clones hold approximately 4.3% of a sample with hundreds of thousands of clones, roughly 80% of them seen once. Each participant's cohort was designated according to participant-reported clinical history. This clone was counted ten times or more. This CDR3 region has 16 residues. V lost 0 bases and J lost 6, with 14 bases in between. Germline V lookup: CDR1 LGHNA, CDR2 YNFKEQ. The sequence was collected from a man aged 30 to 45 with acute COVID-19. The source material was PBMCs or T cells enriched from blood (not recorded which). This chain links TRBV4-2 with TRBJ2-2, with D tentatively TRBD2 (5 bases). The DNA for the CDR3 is TGTGCCAGCAGCCAAGATTTGGGGAGTGGGTCCGGGGAGCTGTTTTTT. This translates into CASSQDLGSGSGELFF.